A selection of T cell receptor beta chains follows, all from one sample in a study of cytomegalovirus exposure and HLA in healthy donors. Clones were sequenced by immunoSEQ multiplex PCR, and TCRdb holds only the in-frame ones, with some missing. The data hold 150,000 to 200,000 clones, with over 75% observed a single time. Sample: PBMCs. The receptors stem from a woman in her 30s in good health and CMV-seronegative. CDR3s include the opening cysteine and the closing phenylalanine or tryptophan. Fields, in order: clone size, J gene, D gene, V gene, CDR3 protein, CDR3 DNA. D genes are given only for firm matches. Clone size is not always given. Where it is, it says once, few, many or a class for expanded clones.

>.|TRBJ2-3|TRBD2|TRBV4-2
CASSLRTSGGEDTQYF
TGTGCCAGCAGCCTCCGGACTAGCGGGGGGGAAGATACGCAGTATTTT
>.|TRBJ1-4|TRBD1|TRBV29-1
CSGWTGLGNEKLFF
TGCAGCGGTTGGACAGGGCTTGGTAATGAAAAACTGTTTTTT
>.|TRBJ1-1|TRBD1|TRBV5-1
CASSLGQGAGNTEAFF
TGCGCCAGCAGCCTGGGACAGGGGGCAGGGAACACTGAAGCTTTCTTT
>.|TRBJ2-2|.|TRBV6-1
CASSEDKNTGELFF
TGTGCCAGCAGTGAGGACAAGAACACCGGGGAGCTGTTTTTT
>few|TRBJ2-2|.|TRBV11-3
CASSIDLTGELFF
TGTGCCAGCAGCATAGACCTCACCGGGGAGCTGTTTTTT
>.|TRBJ2-5|.|TRBV9
CASSDRGAPQETQYF
TGTGCCAGCAGCGACCGGGGAGCCCCCCAAGAGACCCAGTACTTC
>.|TRBJ1-5|.|TRBV5-8
CASSPGLTGNQPQHF
TGTGCCAGCAGCCCCGGTTTGACAGGCAATCAGCCCCAGCATTTT
>.|TRBJ2-2|TRBD2|TRBV14
CASSQAGTRDTGELFF
TGTGCCAGCAGCCAAGCCGGGACTAGGGACACCGGGGAGCTGTTTTTT
>.|TRBJ2-3|.|TRBV9
CASSVGRGGEDTQYF
TGTGCCAGCAGCGTGGGGCGGGGCGGAGAAGATACGCAGTATTTT
>.|TRBJ2-3|.|TRBV5-1
CASSLGSGSTDTQYF
TGCGCCAGCAGCTTGGGTAGCGGTAGCACAGATACGCAGTATTTT
>few|TRBJ2-4|TRBD2|TRBV2
CASRGLAVENIQYF
TGTGCCAGCAGGGGACTAGCGGTTGAAAACATTCAGTACTTC
>.|TRBJ2-1|TRBD2|TRBV4-3
CASSQVPSGGVIEQFF
TGCGCCAGCAGCCAAGTCCCTAGCGGAGGGGTAATTGAGCAGTTCTTC
>.|TRBJ2-5|.|TRBV10-2
CASSVVETQYF
TGCGCCAGCAGTGTAGTGGAGACCCAGTACTTC
>few|TRBJ1-2|.|TRBV5-5
CASSFREGTPNYGYTF
TGTGCCAGCAGCTTCCGGGAGGGGACGCCTAACTATGGCTACACCTTC
>once|TRBJ2-7|TRBD2|TRBV6-5
CASSRSGGHEQYF
TGTGCCAGCAGCCGCAGCGGGGGCCACGAGCAGTACTTC
>.|TRBJ2-2|TRBD2|TRBV7-6
CASSLPSGVTGELFF
TGTGCCAGCAGCTTACCTAGCGGGGTGACCGGGGAGCTGTTTTTT
>.|TRBJ2-7|.|TRBV6-1
CASSAIEVGGQYF
TGTGCCAGCAGTGCCATCGAGGTAGGCGGGCAGTACTTC
>.|TRBJ1-2|TRBD1|TRBV5-6
CASSLAGTAYFGYTF
TGTGCCAGCAGCTTGGCCGGGACAGCCTATTTCGGCTACACCTTC
>.|TRBJ2-1|TRBD1|TRBV9
CASSVSDRGNDEQFF
TGTGCCAGCAGCGTGTCGGACAGGGGTAACGATGAGCAGTTCTTC
>once|TRBJ2-1|TRBD2|TRBV6-4
CASSDSRLAGYNEQFF
TGTGCCAGCAGTGACTCGAGGTTAGCGGGGTACAATGAGCAGTTCTTC
>.|TRBJ2-7|.|TRBV12-5
CASVLGGGDDYEQYF
TGTGCTAGTGTCTTGGGGGGGGGCGACGACTACGAGCAGTACTTC
>.|TRBJ2-3|.|TRBV7-2
CASSLAPTGGGTDTQYF
TGTGCCAGCAGCTTAGCCCCGACGGGGGGCGGAACAGATACGCAGTATTTT
>.|TRBJ1-4|.|TRBV27
CASSFGGSVGEKLFF
TGTGCCAGCAGTTTTGGCGGATCGGTGGGTGAAAAACTGTTTTTT
>once|TRBJ2-5|TRBD1|TRBV2
CASSDRGRETQYF
TGTGCCAGCTCCGACAGGGGGCGGGAGACCCAGTACTTC
>.|TRBJ2-7|.|TRBV6-6
CASSRRGDYEQYF
TGTGCCAGCAGCCGCAGGGGTGACTACGAGCAGTACTTC
>.|TRBJ2-7|TRBD2|TRBV13
CASSFGSGASYEQYF
TGTGCCAGCAGCTTTGGTAGCGGGGCCTCCTACGAGCAGTACTTC
>.|TRBJ1-1|.|TRBV7-2
CASSWGQNTEAFF
TGTGCCAGCAGCTGGGGACAGAACACTGAAGCTTTCTTT
>once|TRBJ2-5|.|TRBV10-3
CAISPGQTFQYF
TGTGCCATCAGCCCAGGACAGACGTTCCAGTACTTC
>.|TRBJ1-1|TRBD1|TRBV6-5
CASSFQGAATEAFF
TGTGCCAGCAGTTTCCAGGGGGCAGCCACTGAAGCTTTCTTT
>.|TRBJ1-1|.|TRBV4-1
CASSQDSGSTEAFF
TGCGCCAGCAGCCAAGATTCGGGGAGCACTGAAGCTTTCTTT
>.|TRBJ1-1|TRBD1|TRBV11-2
CASSSGQGNTEAFF
TGTGCCAGCAGCTCCGGACAGGGAAACACTGAAGCTTTCTTT
>once|TRBJ2-6|.|TRBV25-1
CASSAGDFRSGANVLTF
TGTGCCAGCAGTGCGGGGGATTTTCGATCTGGGGCCAACGTCCTGACTTTC
>.|TRBJ2-3|.|TRBV27
CASTSRGTDTQYF
TGTGCCAGCACGAGCCGGGGCACAGATACGCAGTATTTT
>.|TRBJ2-7|TRBD1|TRBV6-1
CASSERQGISYEQYF
TGTGCCAGCAGTGAGAGACAGGGGATAAGCTACGAGCAGTACTTC
>.|TRBJ2-4|TRBD2|TRBV4-2
CASSQERRGVSSLAKNIQYF
TGTGCCAGCAGCCAGGAGAGGCGGGGGGTTTCCTCCTTAGCCAAAAACATTCAGTACTTC
>.|TRBJ1-1|TRBD1|TRBV5-4
CAGSTGGRTEAFF
TGTGCCGGGTCGACAGGGGGCCGCACTGAAGCTTTCTTT
>.|TRBJ2-2|TRBD2|TRBV30
CAWSGRGGKAGELFF
TGTGCCTGGTCTGGCCGGGGGGGGAAGGCCGGGGAGCTGTTTTTT
>.|TRBJ2-7|TRBD2|TRBV5-1
CASSPVRASGGSTSPYEQYF
TGCGCCAGCAGCCCCGTCCGCGCTAGCGGGGGGAGCACGTCTCCCTACGAGCAGTACTTC
>.|TRBJ2-7|TRBD1|TRBV7-6
CASSLASGTGSYEQYF
TGTGCCAGCAGCTTAGCGTCCGGGACAGGCTCCTACGAGCAGTACTTC
>once|TRBJ2-7|TRBD2|TRBV10-2
CASSAVSGSYEQYF
TGCGCCAGCAGTGCGGTTAGCGGGAGCTACGAGCAGTACTTC
>.|TRBJ2-5|TRBD2|TRBV10-2
CASRDTSGQETQYF
TGCGCCAGCAGGGACACTAGCGGCCAAGAGACCCAGTACTTC
>.|TRBJ2-7|.|TRBV2
CASSFRDNSYEQYF
TGTGCCAGCAGCTTTCGGGACAACTCCTACGAGCAGTACTTC
>.|TRBJ1-3|.|TRBV9
CASSVADRTGNTIYF
TGTGCCAGCAGCGTAGCGGACAGAACTGGAAACACCATATATTTT
>.|TRBJ1-5|.|TRBV2
CASSRDNNQPQHF
TGTGCCAGCAGTAGGGACAACAATCAGCCCCAGCATTTT
>.|TRBJ1-1|TRBD1|TRBV9
CASSAGTGVRHTEAFF
TGTGCCAGCAGCGCCGGGACAGGGGTGCGGCACACTGAAGCTTTCTTT
>.|TRBJ1-1|.|TRBV7-2
CASSSGWAAFF
TGTGCCAGCAGCAGCGGGTGGGCAGCTTTCTTT
>few|TRBJ1-2|TRBD1|TRBV5-6
CASSSGQGNYGYTF
TGTGCCAGCAGCTCCGGACAGGGGAACTATGGCTACACCTTC
>.|TRBJ2-3|.|TRBV5-1
CASSSAGFPALPGLDTQYF
TGCGCCAGCAGCTCCGCTGGGTTCCCGGCTTTGCCGGGATTAGATACGCAGTATTTT
>.|TRBJ1-5|TRBD1|TRBV15
CATSLEGQGLNQPQHF
TGTGCCACCAGCCTCGAGGGACAGGGTCTAAATCAGCCCCAGCATTTT
>.|TRBJ2-1|TRBD2|TRBV27
CASSLIGLVARGEQFF
TGTGCCAGCAGTTTAATTGGACTAGTGGCCCGAGGTGAGCAGTTCTTC